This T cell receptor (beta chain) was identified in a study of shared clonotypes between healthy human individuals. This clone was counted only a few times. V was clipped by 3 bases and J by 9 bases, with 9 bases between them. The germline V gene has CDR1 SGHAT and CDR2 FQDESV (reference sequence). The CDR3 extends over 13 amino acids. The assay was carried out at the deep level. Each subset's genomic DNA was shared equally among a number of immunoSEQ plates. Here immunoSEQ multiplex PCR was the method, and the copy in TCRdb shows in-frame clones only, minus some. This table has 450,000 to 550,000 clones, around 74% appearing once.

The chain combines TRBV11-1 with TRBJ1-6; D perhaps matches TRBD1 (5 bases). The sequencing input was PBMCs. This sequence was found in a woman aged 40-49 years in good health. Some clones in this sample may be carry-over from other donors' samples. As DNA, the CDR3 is TGTGCCAGCAGCTTGGTTGGGGCTTCACCCCTCCACTTT. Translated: CASSLVGASPLHF. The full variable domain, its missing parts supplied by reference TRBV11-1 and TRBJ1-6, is EAEVAQSPRYKITEKSQAVAFWCDPISGHATLYWYRQILGQGPELLVQFQDESVVDDSQLPKDRFSAERLKGVDSTLKIQPAELGDSAMYLCASSLVGASPLHFGNGTRLTVT.